One sample yielded the 30 T cell receptor beta chains listed below, sequenced in a study of spatial heterogeneity in lung cancer. General study points: One measure, the expanded intratumoral alpha and beta TCR count, tracked tumor mutation counts.

The time point denotes: sample taken at primary tumor resection. For these TCRs, the target antigens are not known. TCRdb re-called the 5' RACE reads through MiXCR, storing one row per CDR3 protein. The table lists some 10,000 distinct CDR3 sequences, approximately 5% of them singletons. Sequencing was performed on lung tumor tissue, taken at surgery. These receptors came from a female donor with early-stage non-small cell lung cancer.

This clonotype qualifies as medium-sized (0.01 to 0.1%). The chain couples TRBV23-1 to TRBJ1-5; D perhaps matches TRBD1 (6 bases). TRBV23-1 is known as an ORF, though its function is uncertain. V was pared by 1 base and J by 6 bases, with 16 bases between. The CDR3 is 16 amino acids. The CDR3 DNA reads TGCGCCAGCAGTCAATTCGTAAACACAGGGTTTCAGCCCCAGCATTTT. Translating it yields CASSQFVNTGFQPQHF.

The sample holds many counts of this clonotype. The chain recombines TRBV6-1 with TRBJ1-5; D is perhaps TRBD1 (5 bases). The germline gives CDR1 MNHNS, CDR2 SASEGT. The CDR3 is 15 amino acids. Trimming cost V 6 bases and J 6 bases, with 18 bases left between them. The CDR3 DNA follows: TGTGCCAGCAGAGCTCCGGGCGTCGGGGGTCAGCCCCAGCATTTT. Translated, it gives CASRAPGVGGQPQHF.

This clonotype was seen repeatedly, ten times or more. This chain joins TRBV14 and TRBJ1-1, with D possibly being TRBD1 (5 bases). Germline CDR1 SGHDN, CDR2 FVKESK. There are 14 residues in the CDR3. Trimming pared 1 base from V and 5 bases from J, leaving 11 bases between. Written as DNA, the CDR3 is TGTGCCAGCAGCCAAGTGAGGGGCGGGACTGAAGCTTTCTTT. It yields the protein CASSQVRGGTEAFF.

This clonotype was observed at least ten times. V is TRBV3-1 and J is TRBJ2-3; D possibly uses TRBD1 or TRBD2 (5 bases each). CDR1 LGHDT and CDR2 YNNKEL come from the germline V gene (reference sequence). The germline V and J ends were trimmed by 4 bases and 2 bases, with 10 bases remaining between them. The CDR3 is 14 amino acids. In DNA, the CDR3 is TGTGCCAGCAGCCCCCGGGACCTCACAGATACGCAGTATTTT. Its translation: CASSPRDLTDTQYF.

The chain combines TRBV7-3 with TRBJ1-6; no firm D call. Germline lookup yields CDR1 SGHTA and CDR2 FQGTGA. The CDR3 contains 13 residues. V lost 5 bases and J lost 7, with 9 bases in between. CDR3 sequence: CASSRVKNSPLHF. In DNA, the CDR3 is TGTGCCAGCAGCCGAGTAAAGAATTCACCCCTCCACTTT.

The rearrangement uses TRBV7-2 and TRBJ2-7, with D possibly matching TRBD1 (5 bases). Germline V CDR1 and CDR2: SGHTA, FQGNSA. The CDR3 consists of 14 residues. Trimming removed 5 bases from V and 2 bases from J, with 13 bases in between. CDR3 in DNA: TGTGCCAGCAGCCCGGGCAGGGCGCCCTACGAGCAGTACTTC. Its translation is CASSPGRAPYEQYF.

This clonotype was seen ten or more times. The V call is TRBV20-1, the J call TRBJ2-2, with no clear D. V was clipped by 3 bases and J by 6 bases, with 8 bases between them. Germline V gene data show CDR1 as DFQATT and CDR2 as SNEGSKA (reference sequence). There are 12 residues in the CDR3. Here the CDR3 DNA reads TGCAGTGCTAGTCGCATGGCCGGGGAGCTGTTTTTT. Encoded protein: CSASRMAGELFF.

In this sample, this clonotype turned up many times. The chain has TRBV10-1 and TRBJ2-1, with TRBD2 matching 14 bases. The germline V gene has CDR1 WNHNN and CDR2 SYGVQD (reference sequence). J lost 8 bases, V lost 4 bases, and 4 bases had no gene match. The CDR3 loop spans 15 amino acids. The CDR3 reads CASSAGTSGSYEQFF. CDR3 DNA sequence: TGCGCCAGCAGTGCCGGGACTAGCGGGAGCTATGAGCAGTTCTTC.

The rearrangement links TRBV11-2 to TRBJ2-5; tentatively, D is TRBD2 (6 bases). The CDR3 runs 15 residues. Germline CDR1 SGHAT, CDR2 FQNNGV. V shed 6 bases and J shed 5 bases, with 19 bases lying between them. This chain's CDR3 is CASSGSGGHLETQYF. CDR3 in DNA: TGTGCCAGCAGTGGTAGCGGTGGGCATCTGGAGACCCAGTACTTC.

Sample share makes this clonotype medium-sized. The V call is TRBV10-3, the J call TRBJ1-5, with 10 bases lining up with TRBD1. J lost 2 bases, V lost 6 bases, and 1 base had no gene match. This CDR3 has 14 amino acids. The germline CDR1 and CDR2 sequences are ENHRY and SYGVKD. CDR3 amino acids: CAISGTGGNQPQHF. The DNA of the CDR3 is TGTGCCATCAGCGGGACAGGGGGCAATCAGCCCCAGCATTTT.

The table lists this clonotype with many counts. CDR3 coding DNA: TGCAGTGCTAGAAATCCTAGCGCTGAACGTTGGGAGACCCAGTACTTC. This sequence encodes CSARNPSAERWETQYF. The chain is built from TRBV20-1 and TRBJ2-5; a weak D match, TRBD2 (6 bases). The germline V and J ends were trimmed by 2 bases and 5 bases, with 21 bases remaining between them. CDR1 and CDR2 from the germline V gene are DFQATT and SNEGSKA (reference sequence). The CDR3 contains 16 residues.

This clonotype has a count of ten or more. The chain carries TRBV13 and TRBJ2-1; D gene unclear. From germline, CDR1 is PRHDT and CDR2 FYEKMQ (reference sequence). V shed 3 bases and J shed 5 bases, with 14 bases lying between them. The CDR3 is 15 residues long. The CDR3 is CASSFSYRSDNEQFF. CDR3 DNA: TGTGCCAGCAGCTTTTCGTATCGGAGCGACAATGAGCAGTTCTTC.

There are many counts of this clonotype. The V gene is TRBV7-8, the J gene TRBJ2-1, with D possibly TRBD2 on 6 matching bases. CDR3 size: 14 residues. Germline values: CDR1 SGHVS, CDR2 FQNEAQ. With 4 bases removed from V and 4 bases from J, the gap between germline ends came to 11 bases. The CDR3 DNA reads as TGTGCCAGCAGCTCGCCTAGCGTGTACAATGAGCAGTTCTTC. Its protein is CASSSPSVYNEQFF.

This clonotype was observed many times. This sequence may be a read error, since a much larger clone differs from it by one base. The V and J genes are TRBV6-6 and TRBJ1-2, with D possibly being TRBD1 (6 bases). This CDR3 spans 15 amino acids. The germline gives CDR1 MNHNY, CDR2 SVGAGI (reference sequence). CDR3 coding DNA: TGTGCCAGCACCCTTCGACGGGGGGGCTTCTATGGCTACAACTTC. Translating it yields CASTLRRGGFYGYNF.

This clonotype was seen many times. The chain couples TRBV14 to TRBJ2-2; 7 nucleotides agree with TRBD2. The CDR3 runs 18 residues. V lost 4 bases to trimming and J lost 1 base; unmatched junction nucleotides: 12. The V gene's germline CDR1 is SGHDN and CDR2 FVKESK. The DNA of the CDR3 is TGTGCCAGCAGCCTCCTAGCCTCGGGAGGTCTGAACACCGGGGAGCTGTTTTTT. This sequence encodes CASSLLASGGLNTGELFF.

This clonotype was detected only a few times. A clone one base away is much larger, so this may be a read error. The chain carries TRBV9 and TRBJ1-2; 8 bases align to TRBD1. The CDR3 has 15 residues. Germline assignment: CDR1 SGDLS and CDR2 YYNGEE. CDR3 in amino acids: CASSVGSGGAGGYNF. CDR3 DNA sequence: TGTGCCAGCAGCGTAGGTTCAGGGGGCGCCGGTGGCTACAACTTC.

In its sample, this clonotype was seen a few times. This rearrangement joins TRBV6-2 or TRBV6-3 to TRBJ2-3; 7 nucleotides agree with TRBD1. Per the germline V gene, CDR1 is MNHEY and CDR2 is SVGEGT. V dropped 6 bases and J dropped 2; count of bases not matched to a gene: 8. This CDR3 comprises 15 residues. DNA for the CDR3: TGTGCCAGCAGAACTTCGGGACAGAACACAGATACGCAGTATTTT. Amino acid sequence: CASRTSGQNTDTQYF.

This clonotype was counted at least ten times. V usage is TRBV7-9 and J usage is TRBJ2-7, with 14 bases identical to TRBD2. The V and J ends lost 0 bases and 6 bases, in that order; junction bases with no gene match: 4. This CDR3 has 16 amino acids. Germline-derived CDR1 and CDR2 are SEHNR and FQNEAQ (reference sequence). CDR3 sequence (DNA): TGTGCCAGCAGCTTAGCCCGGGGACTAGCGGGAGTCGAGCAGTACTTC. Its translation: CASSLARGLAGVEQYF.

The chain employs TRBV5-1 and TRBJ2-2; D call uncertain. This CDR3 has 15 residues. Germline CDR1 and CDR2: SGHRS and YFSETQ. The ends were cut back, 0 bases at V and 1 base at J, with 7 bases in the middle. The DNA of the CDR3 is TGCGCCAGCAGCTTGGGGACCTGGAACACCGGGGAGCTGTTTTTT. Protein: CASSLGTWNTGELFF.

Judged by abundance, this clonotype is medium-sized. One junction end disagrees with the germline gene, perhaps due to a read error. Here the CDR3 reads CASSSTSYDEQFF. The CDR3 region has the DNA TGTGCTAGCAGCTCGACTAGTTACGATGAGCAGTTCTTC. The gene calls are TRBV7-7 and TRBJ2-1; TRBD2 is a possible D gene (6 bases). CDR1 is SSHAT and CDR2 is FNYEAQ in the germline V gene (reference sequence). This CDR3 region has 13 residues.

This clonotype has ten or more counts. The rearrangement links TRBV7-8 to TRBJ2-1, with D tentatively TRBD2 (6 bases). The V end lost 5 bases, the J end lost 5 bases, and 13 bases lay between the germline ends. Germline values: CDR1 SGHVS, CDR2 FQNEAQ. The CDR3 runs to 14 residues. Here the CDR3 DNA reads TGTGCCAGCAGCCAAAGCCGGGGGAACAATGAGCAGTTCTTC. Protein: CASSQSRGNNEQFF.

This clonotype was counted ten times or more. This chain links TRBV7-3 with TRBJ1-1; 11 bases are a match to TRBD1. The germline CDR1 and CDR2 sequences are SGHTA and FQGTGA. J gave up 3 bases and V 6 bases, and 6 bases lay outside the gene matches. The CDR3 extends over 15 amino acids. The CDR3 nucleotides are TGTGCCAGCAGATCCCGGGGACAGGGGGACACTGAAGCTTTCTTT. Translating it yields CASRSRGQGDTEAFF.

This clonotype was found many times. The V and J genes are TRBV27 and TRBJ1-5; possibly TRBD1 for D (5 bases). Germline CDR1 MNHEY, CDR2 SMNVEV (reference sequence). The ends were cut back, 8 bases at V and 1 base at J, with 12 bases in the middle. The CDR3 has 14 amino acids. The CDR3 here is CASWDGMSNQPQHF. CDR3 DNA sequence: TGTGCCAGCTGGGACGGGATGAGCAATCAGCCCCAGCATTTT.

This chain joins TRBV11-1 and TRBJ2-5; 7 nucleotides agree with TRBD2. CDR3 size: 16 residues. The junction had 9 bases not matched to a gene; V was cut back by 5 bases and J by 0 bases. Germline CDR1 reads SGHAT; CDR2 reads FQDESV (reference sequence). The CDR3 reads CASSLTGGRDQETQYF. In DNA, the CDR3 is TGTGCCAGCAGCCTTACGGGAGGCAGAGACCAAGAGACCCAGTACTTC.

The genes are TRBV19 and TRBJ2-4, with 8 bases fitting TRBD1. Unmatched junction bases numbered 12, after V lost 4 bases and J lost 7 bases. Germline lookup yields CDR1 LNHDA and CDR2 SQIVND (reference sequence). The CDR3 consists of 16 residues. The CDR3 sequence is CASSSSGTGGANIQYF. As DNA, the CDR3 is TGTGCCAGTAGTAGTTCCGGGACAGGAGGGGCGAACATTCAGTACTTC.

Within the sample, this clonotype is medium-sized (0.01 to 0.1%). The chain has TRBV14 and TRBJ2-1, with a tentative D call TRBD1 (5 bases). CDR1 is SGHDN and CDR2 is FVKESK in the germline V gene. This CDR3 region has 13 residues. V was shortened by 2 bases and J by 6 bases, with 8 bases between the two germline ends. The CDR3, as DNA: TGTGCCAGCAGCCAACTAGGGGCCAATGAGCAGTTCTTC. Amino acids: CASSQLGANEQFF.

About this clonotype itself: Sequence at one end of the junction differs from germline and may be a read error. The V and J genes are TRBV7-7 and TRBJ1-1; no clear D. This CDR3 has 13 amino acids. Germline CDR1 and CDR2: SSHAT and FNYEAQ (reference sequence). The CDR3 sequence: CASSLAENTEAFF. CDR3 DNA sequence: TGTGCTAGCAGCTTAGCAGAGAACACTGAAGCTTTCTTT.

This chain uses TRBV7-2 with TRBJ2-7; 8 bases are a match to TRBD2. CDR3 length: 16 residues. V was clipped by 4 bases and J by 5 bases; unmatched bases: 13. The germline gives CDR1 SGHTA, CDR2 FQGNSA. The CDR3 protein is CASSWAGTRSFDEQYF. CDR3 coding DNA: TGTGCCAGCAGCTGGGCCGGGACTAGGAGTTTCGACGAGCAGTACTTC.

This clonotype was recorded at least ten times. The J gene is TRBJ1-5, the V gene TRBV29-1, with TRBD1 identical over 7 bases. Trimming took 5 bases from V and 2 from J; bases not matched to a gene: 6. The CDR3 contains 14 residues. Germline values: CDR1 SQVTM, CDR2 ANQGSEA. CDR3 sequence (DNA): TGCAGCGTTCAACAGGGGTATGGCAATCAGCCCCAGCATTTT. Translating gives CSVQQGYGNQPQHF.

In its sample, this clonotype was seen many times. V is TRBV24-1 and J is TRBJ2-6, with D unresolved. This CDR3 contains 17 residues. V shed 3 bases and J shed 0 bases, with 11 bases lying between them. Germline V gene data show CDR1 as KGHDR and CDR2 as SFDVKD. The CDR3 sequence: CATSDMKFPSGANVLTF. The CDR3 DNA reads as TGTGCCACCAGTGATATGAAGTTCCCCTCTGGGGCCAACGTCCTGACTTTC.